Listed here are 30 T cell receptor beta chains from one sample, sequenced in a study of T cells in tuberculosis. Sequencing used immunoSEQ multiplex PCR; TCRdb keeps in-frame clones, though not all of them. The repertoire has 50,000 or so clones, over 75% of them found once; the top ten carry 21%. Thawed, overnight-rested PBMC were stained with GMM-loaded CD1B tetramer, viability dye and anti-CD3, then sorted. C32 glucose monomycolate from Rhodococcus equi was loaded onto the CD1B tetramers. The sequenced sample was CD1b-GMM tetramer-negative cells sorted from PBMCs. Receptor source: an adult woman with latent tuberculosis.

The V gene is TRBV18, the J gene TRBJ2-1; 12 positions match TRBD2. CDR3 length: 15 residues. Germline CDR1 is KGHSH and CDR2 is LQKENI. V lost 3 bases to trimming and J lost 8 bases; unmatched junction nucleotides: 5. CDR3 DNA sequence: TGTGCCAGCTCACCTCGACTAGCGGGAGCGTATGAGCAGTTCTTC. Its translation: CASSPRLAGAYEQFF.

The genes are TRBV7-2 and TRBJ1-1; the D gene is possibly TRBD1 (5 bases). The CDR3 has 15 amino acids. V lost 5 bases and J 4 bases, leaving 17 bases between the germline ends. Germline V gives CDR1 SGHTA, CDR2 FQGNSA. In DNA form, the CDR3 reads TGTGCCAGCAGCCGGAGTGGCAGGGTTGGCACTGAAGCTTTCTTT. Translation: CASSRSGRVGTEAFF. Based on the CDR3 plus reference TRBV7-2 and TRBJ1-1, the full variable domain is GAGVSQSPSNKVTEKGKDVELRCDPISGHTALYWYRQSLGQGLEFLIYFQGNSAPDKSGLPSDRFSAERTGGSVSTLTIQRTQQEDSAVYLCASSRSGRVGTEAFFGQGTRLTVV.

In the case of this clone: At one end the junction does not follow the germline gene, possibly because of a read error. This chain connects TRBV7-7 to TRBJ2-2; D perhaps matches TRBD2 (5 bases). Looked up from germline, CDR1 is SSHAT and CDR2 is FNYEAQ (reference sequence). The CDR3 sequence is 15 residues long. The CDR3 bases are TGTGCTAGCAGCCGCCTTGGACTTCCCACCGGGGAGCTGTTTTTT. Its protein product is CASSRLGLPTGELFF.

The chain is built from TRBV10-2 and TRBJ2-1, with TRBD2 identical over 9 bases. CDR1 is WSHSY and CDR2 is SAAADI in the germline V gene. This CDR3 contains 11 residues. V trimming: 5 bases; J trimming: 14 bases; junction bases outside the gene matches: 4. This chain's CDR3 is CASSILAGKFF. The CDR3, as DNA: TGCGCCAGCAGTATCCTAGCGGGAAAGTTCTTC.

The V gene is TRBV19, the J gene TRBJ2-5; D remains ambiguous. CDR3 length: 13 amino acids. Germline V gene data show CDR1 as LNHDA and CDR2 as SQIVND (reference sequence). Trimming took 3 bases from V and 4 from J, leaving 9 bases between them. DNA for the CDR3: TGTGCCAGTAGTATTGATCCGGGAGAGACCCAGTACTTC. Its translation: CASSIDPGETQYF.

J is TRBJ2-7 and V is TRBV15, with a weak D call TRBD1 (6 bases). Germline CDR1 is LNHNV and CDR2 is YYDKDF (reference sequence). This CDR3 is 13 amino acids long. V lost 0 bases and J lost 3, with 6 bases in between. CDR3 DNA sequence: TGTGCCACCAGCAGAGACAGGGGCTACGAGCAGTACTTC. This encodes CATSRDRGYEQYF.

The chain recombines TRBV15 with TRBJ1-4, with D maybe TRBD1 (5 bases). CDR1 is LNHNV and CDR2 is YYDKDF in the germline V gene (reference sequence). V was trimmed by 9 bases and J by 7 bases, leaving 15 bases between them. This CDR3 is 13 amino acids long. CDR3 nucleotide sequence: TGTGCCACGTCACACGGCCAGGGTGAAAAACTGTTTTTT. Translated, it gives CATSHGQGEKLFF.

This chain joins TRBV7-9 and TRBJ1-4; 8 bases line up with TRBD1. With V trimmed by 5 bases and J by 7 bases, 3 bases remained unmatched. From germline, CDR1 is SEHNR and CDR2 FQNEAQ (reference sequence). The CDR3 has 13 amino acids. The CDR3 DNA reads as TGTGCCAGCAGCCAGGGGGCCTTTGAAAAACTGTTTTTT. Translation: CASSQGAFEKLFF.

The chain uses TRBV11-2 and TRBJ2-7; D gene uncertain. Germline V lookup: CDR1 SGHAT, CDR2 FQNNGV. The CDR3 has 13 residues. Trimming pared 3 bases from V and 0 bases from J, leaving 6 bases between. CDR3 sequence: CASSFGPSYEQYF. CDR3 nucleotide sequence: TGTGCCAGCAGCTTTGGGCCCTCCTACGAGCAGTACTTC.

The CDR3 DNA follows: TGTGCCAGCAGTGTCCGGAATGAGCAGTTCTTC. Its translation: CASSVRNEQFF. This chain links TRBV28 with TRBJ2-1; no reliable D call. The length of the CDR3 is 11 residues. V dropped 5 bases and J dropped 7 bases, with 6 bases sitting between them. Germline values: CDR1 MDHEN, CDR2 SYDVKM.

This chain's CDR3 is CASSAYRDRSEAFF. CDR3 bases: TGTGCCAGCAGCGCGTACCGGGACAGGTCTGAAGCTTTCTTT. This chain joins TRBV5-4 and TRBJ1-1, with 8 bases lining up with TRBD1. Germline V gene sequence: CDR1 SGHNT, CDR2 YYREEE (reference sequence). The CDR3 has 14 residues. V shed 4 bases, J shed 6 bases, and the junction held 8 bases outside the gene matches.

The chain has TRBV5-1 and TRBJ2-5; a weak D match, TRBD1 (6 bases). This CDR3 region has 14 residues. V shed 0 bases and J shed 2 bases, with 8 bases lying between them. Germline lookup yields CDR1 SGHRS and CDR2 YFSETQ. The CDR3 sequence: CASSLERGQETQYF. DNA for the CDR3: TGCGCCAGCAGCTTGGAAAGGGGGCAAGAGACCCAGTACTTC.

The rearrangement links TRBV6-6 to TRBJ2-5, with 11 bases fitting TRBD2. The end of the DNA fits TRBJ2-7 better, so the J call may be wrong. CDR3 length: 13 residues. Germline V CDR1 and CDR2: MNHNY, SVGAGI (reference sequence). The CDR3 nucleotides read TGTGCCAGCAAGACTAGCGGGGCCTACGAGCAGTACTTC. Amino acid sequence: CASKTSGAYEQYF.

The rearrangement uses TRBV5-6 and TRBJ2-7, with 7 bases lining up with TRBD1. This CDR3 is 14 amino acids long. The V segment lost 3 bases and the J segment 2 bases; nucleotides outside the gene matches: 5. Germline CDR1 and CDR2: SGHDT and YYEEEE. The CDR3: CASSSDREPYEQYF. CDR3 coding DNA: TGTGCCAGCAGCTCAGACAGGGAGCCCTACGAGCAGTACTTC. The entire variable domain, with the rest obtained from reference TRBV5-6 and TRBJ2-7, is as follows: DAGVTQSPTHLIKTRGQQVTLRCSPKSGHDTVSWYQQALGQGPQFIFQYYEEEERQRGNFPDRFSGHQFPNYSSELNVNALLLGDSALYLCASSSDREPYEQYFGPGTRLTVT.

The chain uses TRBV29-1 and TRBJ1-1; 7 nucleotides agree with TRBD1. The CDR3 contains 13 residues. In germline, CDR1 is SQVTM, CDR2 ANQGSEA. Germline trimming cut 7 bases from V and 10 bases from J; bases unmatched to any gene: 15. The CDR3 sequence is CSARFRQGDLAFF. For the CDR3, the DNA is TGCAGCGCCCGATTTCGACAGGGTGACTTAGCTTTCTTT.

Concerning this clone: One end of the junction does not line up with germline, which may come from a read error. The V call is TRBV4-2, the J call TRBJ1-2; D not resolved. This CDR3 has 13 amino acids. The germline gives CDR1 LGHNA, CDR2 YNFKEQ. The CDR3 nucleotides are TGTGCCAGCGGCCAGACACATAACTATGGCTACACCTTC. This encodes CASGQTHNYGYTF.

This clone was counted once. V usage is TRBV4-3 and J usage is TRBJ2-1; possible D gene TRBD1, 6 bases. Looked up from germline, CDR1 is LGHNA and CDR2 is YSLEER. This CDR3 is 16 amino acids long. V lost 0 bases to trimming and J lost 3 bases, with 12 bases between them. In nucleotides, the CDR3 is TGCGCCAGCAGCCAAGATAGCAGGGGCCTCTACAATGAGCAGTTCTTC. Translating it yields CASSQDSRGLYNEQFF.

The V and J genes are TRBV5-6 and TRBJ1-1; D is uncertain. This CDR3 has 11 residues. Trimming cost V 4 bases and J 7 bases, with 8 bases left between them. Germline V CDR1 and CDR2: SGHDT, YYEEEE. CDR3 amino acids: CASSRSVEAFF. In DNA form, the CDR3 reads TGTGCCAGCAGCCGCTCGGTTGAAGCTTTCTTT.

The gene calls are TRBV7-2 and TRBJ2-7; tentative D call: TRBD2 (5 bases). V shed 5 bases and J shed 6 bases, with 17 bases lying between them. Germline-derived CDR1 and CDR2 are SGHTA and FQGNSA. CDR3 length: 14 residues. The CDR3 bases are TGTGCCAGCAGCCCGGACTCGATCTTAGGCGAGCAGTACTTC. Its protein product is CASSPDSILGEQYF.

In DNA form, the CDR3 reads TGTGCCAGCAGCTTCCGGGGGATAGAGACCCAGTACTTC. It specifies CASSFRGIETQYF. V and J are TRBV5-6 and TRBJ2-5; maybe TRBD2 (6 bases). The V end lost 2 bases, the J end lost 4 bases, and 9 bases lay between the germline ends. Per the germline V gene, CDR1 is SGHDT and CDR2 is YYEEEE. The length of the CDR3 is 13 residues.

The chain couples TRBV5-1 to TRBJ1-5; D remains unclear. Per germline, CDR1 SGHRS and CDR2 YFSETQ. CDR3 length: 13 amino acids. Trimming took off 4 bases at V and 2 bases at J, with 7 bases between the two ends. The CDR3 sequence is CASSPRGNQPQHF. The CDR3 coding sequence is TGCGCCAGCAGCCCTCGAGGCAATCAGCCCCAGCATTTT.

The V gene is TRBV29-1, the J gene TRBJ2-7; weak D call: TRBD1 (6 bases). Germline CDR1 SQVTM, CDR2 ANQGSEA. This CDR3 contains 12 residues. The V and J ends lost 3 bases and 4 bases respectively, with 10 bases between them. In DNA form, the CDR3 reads TGCAGCGTTGAGGTCAGGGGTTACGAGCAGTACTTC. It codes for CSVEVRGYEQYF.

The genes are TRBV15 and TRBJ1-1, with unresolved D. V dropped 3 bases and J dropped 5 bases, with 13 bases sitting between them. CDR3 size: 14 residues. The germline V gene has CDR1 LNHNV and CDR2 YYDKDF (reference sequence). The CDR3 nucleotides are TGTGCCACCAGCAGCGCCCTCTCGGGGACTGAAGCTTTCTTT. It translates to CATSSALSGTEAFF. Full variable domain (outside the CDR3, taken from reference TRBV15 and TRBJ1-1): DAMVIQNPRYQVTQFGKPVTLSCSQTLNHNVMYWYQQKSSQAPKLLFHYYDKDFNNEADTPDNFQSRRPNTSFCFLDIRSPGLGDTAMYLCATSSALSGTEAFFGQGTRLTVV.

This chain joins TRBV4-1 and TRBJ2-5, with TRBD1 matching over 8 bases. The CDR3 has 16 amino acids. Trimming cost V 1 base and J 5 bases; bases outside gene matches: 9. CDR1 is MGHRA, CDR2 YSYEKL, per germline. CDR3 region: CASSQGTGHSLETQYF. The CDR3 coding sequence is TGCGCCAGCAGCCAAGGGACAGGGCATAGTTTGGAGACCCAGTACTTC.

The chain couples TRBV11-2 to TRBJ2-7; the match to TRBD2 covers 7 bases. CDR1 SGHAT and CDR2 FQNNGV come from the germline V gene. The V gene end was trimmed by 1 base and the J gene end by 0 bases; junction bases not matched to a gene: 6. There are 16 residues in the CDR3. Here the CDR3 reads CASSLGLAAPSYEQYF. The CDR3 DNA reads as TGTGCCAGCAGCTTAGGCCTAGCGGCCCCCTCCTACGAGCAGTACTTC.

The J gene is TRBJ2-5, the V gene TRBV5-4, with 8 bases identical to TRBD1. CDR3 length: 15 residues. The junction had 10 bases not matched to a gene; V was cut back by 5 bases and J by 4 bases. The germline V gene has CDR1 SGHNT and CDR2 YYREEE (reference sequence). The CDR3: CASREQGALGETQYF. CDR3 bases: TGTGCCAGCAGGGAGCAGGGGGCTCTTGGAGAGACCCAGTACTTC.

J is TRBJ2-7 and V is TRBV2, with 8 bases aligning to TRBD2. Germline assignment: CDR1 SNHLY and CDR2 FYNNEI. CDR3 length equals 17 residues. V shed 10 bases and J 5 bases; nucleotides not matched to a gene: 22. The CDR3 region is CATMGMGPSGSSHEQYF. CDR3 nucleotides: TGTGCCACTATGGGGATGGGCCCAAGCGGGAGTAGCCACGAGCAGTACTTC.

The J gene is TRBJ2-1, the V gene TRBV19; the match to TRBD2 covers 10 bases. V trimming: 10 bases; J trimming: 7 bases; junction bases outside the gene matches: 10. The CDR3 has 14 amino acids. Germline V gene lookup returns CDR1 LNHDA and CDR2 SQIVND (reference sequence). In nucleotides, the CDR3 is TGTGCCACCCCTAGCGGGAGTGATACAAATGAGCAGTTCTTC. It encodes CATPSGSDTNEQFF. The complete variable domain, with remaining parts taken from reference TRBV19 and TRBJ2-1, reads DGGITQSPKYLFRKEGQNVTLSCEQNLNHDAMYWYRQDPGQGLRLIYYSQIVNDFQKGDIAEGYSVSREKKESFPLTVTSAQKNPTAFYLCATPSGSDTNEQFFGPGTRLTVL.

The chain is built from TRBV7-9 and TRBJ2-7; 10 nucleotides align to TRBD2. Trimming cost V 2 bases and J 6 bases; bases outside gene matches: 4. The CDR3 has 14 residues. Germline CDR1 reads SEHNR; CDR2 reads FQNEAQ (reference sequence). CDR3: CASSLLAGVGEQYF. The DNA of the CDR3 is TGTGCCAGCAGCTTACTAGCGGGAGTTGGCGAGCAGTACTTC.

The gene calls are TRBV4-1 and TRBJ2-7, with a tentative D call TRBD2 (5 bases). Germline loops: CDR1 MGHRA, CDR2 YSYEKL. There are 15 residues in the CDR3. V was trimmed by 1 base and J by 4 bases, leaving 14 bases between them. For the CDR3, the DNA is TGCGCCAGCAGCCAAGTTTTGGGAGATGGTTACGAGCAGTACTTC. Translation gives CASSQVLGDGYEQYF.